What follows is one T cell receptor beta chain and its context. Its specificity is not known. The germline V and J ends were trimmed by 5 bases and 6 bases, with 26 bases remaining between them. CDR3 length: 17 residues. CDR1 and CDR2 from the germline V gene are SGHNT and YENEEA. The protocol was immunoSEQ multiplex PCR, while the TCRdb copy is restricted to in-frame clones and leaves out a portion. The table lists approximately 22,000 clones, roughly 90% of them singletons. This record comes from a study of T cell repertoires and Cas9 in healthy adults. At the level of the study: CD4 and CD8 compartments: SpCas9-reactive T cells profiled for potency, cytotoxicity, lineage. General study points: SpCas9-reactive regulatory T cells reportedly mitigated SpCas9-reactive effector T cells in vitro.

Material: CD4+ effector T cells (CD127+, CD25-, CD137-, CD154-) from PBMCs; culture status not recorded. The receptor comes from a human donor in good health. The V and J genes are TRBV11-3 and TRBJ2-7; the D is unclear. The CDR3 DNA is TGTGCCAGCAGCCCCCTTCGAACCCCAAGCCCCGTAGGCGAGCAGTACTTC. It is translated as CASSPLRTPSPVGEQYF.